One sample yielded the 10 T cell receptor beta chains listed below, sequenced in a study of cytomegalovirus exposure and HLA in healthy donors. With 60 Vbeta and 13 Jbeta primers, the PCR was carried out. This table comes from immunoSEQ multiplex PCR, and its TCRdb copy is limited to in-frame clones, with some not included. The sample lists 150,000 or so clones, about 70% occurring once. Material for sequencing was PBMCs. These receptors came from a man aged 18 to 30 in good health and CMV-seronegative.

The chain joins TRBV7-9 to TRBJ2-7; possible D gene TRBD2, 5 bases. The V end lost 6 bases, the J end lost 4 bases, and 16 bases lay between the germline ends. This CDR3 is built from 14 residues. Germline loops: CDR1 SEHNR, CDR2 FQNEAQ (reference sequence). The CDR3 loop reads CASSLPRSGYEQYF. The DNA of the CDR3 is TGTGCCAGCAGTCTACCCAGGAGCGGTTACGAGCAGTACTTC.

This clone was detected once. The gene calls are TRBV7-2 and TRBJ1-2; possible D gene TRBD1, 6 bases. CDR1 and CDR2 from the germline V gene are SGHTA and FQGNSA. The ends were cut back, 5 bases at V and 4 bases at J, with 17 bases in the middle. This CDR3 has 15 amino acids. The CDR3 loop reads CASSPGQGGFYGYTF. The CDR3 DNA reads TGTGCCAGCAGCCCCGGACAAGGGGGATTCTATGGCTACACCTTC.

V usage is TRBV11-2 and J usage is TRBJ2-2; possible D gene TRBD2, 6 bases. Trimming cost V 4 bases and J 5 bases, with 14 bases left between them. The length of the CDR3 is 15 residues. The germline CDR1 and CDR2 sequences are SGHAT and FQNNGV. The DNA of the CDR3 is TGTGCCAGCAGCTCACGGCCGCGGGGTACCGGGGAGCTGTTTTTT. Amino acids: CASSSRPRGTGELFF.

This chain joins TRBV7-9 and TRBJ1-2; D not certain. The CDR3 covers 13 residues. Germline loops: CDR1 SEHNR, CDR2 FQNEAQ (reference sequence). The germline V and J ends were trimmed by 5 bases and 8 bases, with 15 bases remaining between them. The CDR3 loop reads CASSRAGYEGYTF. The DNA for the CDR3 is TGTGCCAGCAGCCGTGCGGGGTACGAGGGCTACACCTTC.

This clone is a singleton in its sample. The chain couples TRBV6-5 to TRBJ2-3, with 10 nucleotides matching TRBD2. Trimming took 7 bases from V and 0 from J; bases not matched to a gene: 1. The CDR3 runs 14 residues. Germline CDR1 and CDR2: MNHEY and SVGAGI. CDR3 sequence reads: CASISGGSTDTQYF. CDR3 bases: TGTGCCAGCATTAGCGGGGGGAGCACAGATACGCAGTATTTT.

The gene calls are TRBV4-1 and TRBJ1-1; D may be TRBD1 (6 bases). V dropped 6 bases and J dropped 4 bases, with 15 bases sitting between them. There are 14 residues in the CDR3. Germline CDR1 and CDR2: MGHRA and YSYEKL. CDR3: CASSITGIGTEAFF. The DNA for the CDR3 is TGCGCCAGCAGTATAACAGGGATAGGCACTGAAGCTTTCTTT.

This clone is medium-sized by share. CDR3: CASSGLAGGPGELFF. The CDR3 region has the DNA TGTGCCAGCAGTGGACTAGCGGGGGGGCCCGGGGAGCTGTTTTTT. This chain joins TRBV6-1 and TRBJ2-2, with TRBD2 matching 14 bases. The V segment lost 4 bases and the J segment 6 bases; nucleotides outside the gene matches: 1. The CDR3 is made up of 15 amino acids. The germline V gene has CDR1 MNHNS and CDR2 SASEGT.

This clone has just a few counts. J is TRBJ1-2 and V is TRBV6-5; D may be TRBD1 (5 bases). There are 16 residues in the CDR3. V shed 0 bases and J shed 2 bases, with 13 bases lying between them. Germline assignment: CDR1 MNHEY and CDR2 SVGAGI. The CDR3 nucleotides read TGTGCCAGCAGTTACTCCTTCCGGGCAGGGAACTATGGCTACACCTTC. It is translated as CASSYSFRAGNYGYTF.

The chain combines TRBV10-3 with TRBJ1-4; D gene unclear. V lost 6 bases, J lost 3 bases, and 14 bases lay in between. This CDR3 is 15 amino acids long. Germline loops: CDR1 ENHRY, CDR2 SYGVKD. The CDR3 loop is CAISDNRESNEKLFF. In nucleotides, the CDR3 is TGTGCCATCAGCGATAACAGAGAATCTAATGAAAAACTGTTTTTT.

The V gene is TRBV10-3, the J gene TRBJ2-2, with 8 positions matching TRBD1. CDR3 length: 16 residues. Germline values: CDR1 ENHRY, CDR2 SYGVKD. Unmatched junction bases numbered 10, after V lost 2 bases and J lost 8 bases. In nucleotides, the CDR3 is TGTGCCATCAGTGAGCGGACAGGGAAAAGAAGGGGGGAGCTGTTTTTT. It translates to CAISERTGKRRGELFF.